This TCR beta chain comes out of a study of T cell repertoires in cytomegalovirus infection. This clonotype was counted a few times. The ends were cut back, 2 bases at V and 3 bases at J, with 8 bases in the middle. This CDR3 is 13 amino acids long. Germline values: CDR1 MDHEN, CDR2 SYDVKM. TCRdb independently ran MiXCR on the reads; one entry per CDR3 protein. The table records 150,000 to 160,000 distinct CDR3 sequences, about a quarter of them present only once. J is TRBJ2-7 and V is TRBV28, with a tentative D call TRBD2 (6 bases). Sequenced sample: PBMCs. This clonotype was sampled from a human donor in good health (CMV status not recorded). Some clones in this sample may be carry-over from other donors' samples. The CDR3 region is CASSLDGGYEQYF. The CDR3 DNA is TGTGCCAGCAGTTTAGACGGGGGCTACGAGCAGTACTTC.